This T cell receptor (beta chain) was captured by sequencing in a study of blood T cell repertoires in COVID-19. On the study more broadly: COVID-19 samples collected from the United States, Italy and Spain covered acute and convalescent phases. Nucleic acid was either cDNA or gDNA, and it came from T cells, B-cell-depleted T cells, or PBMCs.

The germline V gene has CDR1 SGHNT and CDR2 YYREEE (reference sequence). Trimming left V 2 bases short and J 2 bases short, with 11 bases between. The CDR3 sequence is 14 residues long. In the original workflow: Nucleated cell number was recorded as an estimate derived from reference gene primer amplification. Assay: immunoSEQ multiplex PCR; the TCRdb copy retains only in-frame clones and omits some. The D gene and trimming were derived from the DNA, and the V and J assignments and clone size from that table. The profile covers over 95,000 clones, with approximately 88% appearing a single time and roughly 8.1% taken by the ten largest.

This chain links TRBV5-4 with TRBJ2-7, with a tentative D call TRBD1 (6 bases). This clonotype was sampled from a woman in her thirties or forties with acute or convalescent COVID-19. Sample: peripheral blood. CDR3 sequence (DNA): TGTGCCAGCAGCTTACGGGCAGGGGCCTACGAGCAGTACTTC. This gives the protein CASSLRAGAYEQYF.